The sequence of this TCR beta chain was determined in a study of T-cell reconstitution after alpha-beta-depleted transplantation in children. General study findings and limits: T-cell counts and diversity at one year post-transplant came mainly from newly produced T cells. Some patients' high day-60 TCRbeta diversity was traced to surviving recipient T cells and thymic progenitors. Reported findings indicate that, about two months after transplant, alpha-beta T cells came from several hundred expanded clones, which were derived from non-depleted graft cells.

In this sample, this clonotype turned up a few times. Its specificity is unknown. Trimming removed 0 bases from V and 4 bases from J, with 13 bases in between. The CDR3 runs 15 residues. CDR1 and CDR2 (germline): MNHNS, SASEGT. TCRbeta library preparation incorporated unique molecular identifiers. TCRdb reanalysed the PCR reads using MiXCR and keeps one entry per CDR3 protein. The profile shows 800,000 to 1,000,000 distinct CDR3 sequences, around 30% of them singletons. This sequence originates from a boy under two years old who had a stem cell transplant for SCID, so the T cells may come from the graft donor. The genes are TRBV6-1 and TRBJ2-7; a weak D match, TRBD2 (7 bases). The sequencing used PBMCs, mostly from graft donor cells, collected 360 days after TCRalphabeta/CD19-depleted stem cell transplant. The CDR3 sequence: CASSEAGGQWYEQYF. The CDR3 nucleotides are TGTGCCAGCAGTGAAGCGGGGGGGCAATGGTACGAGCAGTACTTC.